This T cell receptor beta chain was found in a study of blood T cell repertoires in COVID-19. As for the study in general: Sources were T cells, B-cell-depleted T cells, or PBMCs; the material itself was cDNA or gDNA.

Authors' analysis steps: Amplification of reference gene primers provided the estimated nucleated cell counts. Repertoires were generated with immunoSEQ multiplex PCR, while TCRdb's copy carries only in-frame clones and drops some. The V and J calls and the clone size are those of that table, but D and trimming were determined from the DNA. The sample lists roughly 700,000 clones; 85% to 90% were seen once. Germline values: CDR1 SEHNR, CDR2 FQNEAQ (reference sequence). This CDR3 is 11 amino acids long. V lost 3 bases to trimming and J lost 7 bases, with 6 bases between them. This chain uses TRBV7-9 with TRBJ1-2; TRBD1 might be the D (5 bases). Sequencing was done on a sample of peripheral blood. The TCR comes from a woman between 18 and 29 years old with acute or convalescent COVID-19. Written as DNA, the CDR3 is TGTGCCAGCAGCTTCGGGGGTGGCTACACCTTC. Protein product: CASSFGGGYTF.